The TCR beta chain under discussion was sequenced for a study of cytomegalovirus exposure and HLA in healthy donors. Overall study results and limits: In vitro assays verified that three CMV-associated chains recognized CMV antigens specifically.

13 Jbeta primers and 60 Vbeta primers were used for the PCR. The method was immunoSEQ multiplex PCR; TCRdb's version includes in-frame clones alone and lacks a portion of them. The sample shows 65,000 to 90,000 clones, 76% of them seen only once. This CDR3 contains 15 residues. With 1 base clipped from V and 3 bases from J, the junction kept 3 bases outside the gene matches. Germline V lookup: CDR1 MGHRA, CDR2 YSYEKL. A word on this clone: No antigen is known for it.

The chain couples TRBV4-1 to TRBJ1-2; 9 nucleotides align to TRBD1. The sequencing sample was made of PBMCs. The TCR originated in a man between 35 and 55 years old in good health and CMV-seronegative. The DNA for the CDR3 is TGCGCCAGCAGCCAAGGGACAGGGGAGGACTATGGCTACACCTTC. It encodes CASSQGTGEDYGYTF.